Shown below are 23 T cell receptor beta chains from a single sample sequenced in a study of blood T cell repertoires in COVID-19. The data were produced by immunoSEQ multiplex PCR, yet TCRdb's version contains in-frame clones alone and is incomplete. Among 150,000 to 200,000 clones, just under 85% were seen once, and the ten largest hold 22%. Sequencing was done on a sample of peripheral blood. Every receptor here comes from a woman older than 75 with acute or convalescent COVID-19.

V and J are TRBV7-2 and TRBJ1-4; TRBD1 might be the D (6 bases). Trimming removed 6 bases at V and 5 bases at J, with 10 bases between. The CDR3 covers 13 residues. CDR1 SGHTA and CDR2 FQGNSA come from the germline V gene. CDR3 sequence (DNA): TGTGCCAGCAGGGGGGCGCCGAATGAAAAACTGTTTTTT. This encodes CASRGAPNEKLFF. The complete variable domain, with remaining parts taken from reference TRBV7-2 and TRBJ1-4, reads GAGVSQSPSNKVTEKGKDVELRCDPISGHTALYWYRQSLGQGLEFLIYFQGNSAPDKSGLPSDRFSAERTGGSVSTLTIQRTQQEDSAVYLCASRGAPNEKLFFGSGTQLSVL.

The chain has TRBV5-1 and TRBJ1-5; possibly TRBD1 for D (6 bases). With 1 base removed from V and 7 bases from J, the gap between germline ends came to 12 bases. The CDR3 spans 14 residues. Germline lookup yields CDR1 SGHRS and CDR2 YFSETQ. DNA of the CDR3: TGCGCCAGCAGCTTGACTGGGGGCCTACAGCCCCAGCATTTT. It specifies CASSLTGGLQPQHF.

The V call is TRBV27, the J call TRBJ1-1; D is unresolved. Germline assignment: CDR1 MNHEY and CDR2 SMNVEV (reference sequence). The CDR3 is 13 residues long. V lost 9 bases, J lost 2 bases, and 13 bases lay in between. The CDR3 DNA is TGTGCCAGTACCCGGAGGGCTAACACTGAAGCTTTCTTT. This encodes CASTRRANTEAFF.

The CDR3 sequence is CASRSTGTNYGYTF. In DNA, the CDR3 is TGTGCCAGCAGGTCCACAGGGACTAACTATGGCTACACCTTC. J is TRBJ1-2 and V is TRBV6-5, with TRBD1 as a possible D gene (6 bases). Germline V gene lookup returns CDR1 MNHEY and CDR2 SVGAGI. With 6 bases removed from V and 0 bases from J, the gap between germline ends came to 11 bases. There are 14 residues in the CDR3.

This CDR3 reads CASSYKLAGGYTF. CDR3 sequence (DNA): TGTGCCAGCAGTTACAAATTAGCGGGGGGCTACACCTTC. This rearrangement joins TRBV6-5 to TRBJ1-2; D call uncertain. This CDR3 spans 13 amino acids. Germline V gene data show CDR1 as MNHEY and CDR2 as SVGAGI. V lost 2 bases and J lost 8, with 12 bases in between.

J is TRBJ2-7 and V is TRBV5-1, with 8 bases fitting TRBD2. Trimming removed 1 base from V and 1 base from J; junction bases left unmatched: 4. CDR1 SGHRS and CDR2 YFSETQ come from the germline V gene. The CDR3 totals 15 residues. The CDR3 protein is CASSLSGTSSYEQYF. The CDR3, as DNA: TGCGCCAGCAGCTTGTCCGGGACTAGTTCCTACGAGCAGTACTTC.

This clone was observed once. The chain has TRBV10-3 and TRBJ1-1, with 8 bases fitting TRBD1. Per the germline V gene, CDR1 is ENHRY and CDR2 is SYGVKD. The junction had 8 bases not matched to a gene; V was cut back by 10 bases and J by 4 bases. CDR3 length: 13 amino acids. In DNA, the CDR3 is TGTGCCACCCAGGGGGCATTGTCCACTGAAGCTTTCTTT. It is translated as CATQGALSTEAFF.

This chain uses TRBV3-1 (or the pseudogene TRBV3-2) with TRBJ1-6; 10 bases agree with TRBD1. The junction had 5 bases not matched to a gene; V was cut back by 4 bases and J by 8 bases. The CDR3 has 15 residues. CDR1 is LGHDT and CDR2 is YNNKEL in the germline V gene (reference sequence). The CDR3, as DNA: TGTGCCAGCAGCCCCCGACAGGGGGCTTATTCACCCCTCCACTTT. It translates to CASSPRQGAYSPLHF.

J is TRBJ2-7 and V is TRBV4-1; TRBD1 aligns across 7 bases. The germline gives CDR1 MGHRA, CDR2 YSYEKL. Unmatched junction bases numbered 8, after V lost 2 bases and J lost 4 bases. The CDR3 has 15 residues. The CDR3 spells CASSQPEGAEYEQYF. In DNA form, the CDR3 reads TGCGCCAGCAGCCAACCAGAGGGGGCGGAGTACGAGCAGTACTTC.

V gene TRBV7-7 combines with J gene TRBJ2-1; 7 bases align to TRBD2. From germline, CDR1 is SSHAT and CDR2 FNYEAQ (reference sequence). J lost 8 bases, V lost 2 bases, and 9 bases had no gene match. The CDR3 length is 15 residues. CDR3 region: CASSLRHGLDDEQFF. CDR3 DNA: TGTGCCAGCAGCTTACGCCATGGACTAGATGATGAGCAGTTCTTC.

This chain joins TRBV7-2 and TRBJ2-5; possible D gene TRBD2, 6 bases. Germline V lookup: CDR1 SGHTA, CDR2 FQGNSA. This CDR3 comprises 15 residues. V was shortened by 2 bases and J by 5 bases, with 15 bases between the two germline ends. In DNA form, the CDR3 reads TGTGCCAGCAGCTTACCGCAGGGAGGTAGGGAGACCCAGTACTTC. This translates into CASSLPQGGRETQYF.

The rearrangement joins TRBV6-1 to TRBJ2-3; 7 bases are a match to TRBD2. This CDR3 contains 16 residues. The V gene's germline CDR1 is MNHNS and CDR2 SASEGT. The V gene end was trimmed by 4 bases and the J gene end by 3 bases; junction bases not matched to a gene: 10. The CDR3 loop is CASSAPPGGSTDTQYF. The DNA for the CDR3 is TGTGCCAGCAGTGCCCCCCCCGGCGGGAGTACAGATACGCAGTATTTT.

The chain couples TRBV6-5 to TRBJ1-3; 7 nucleotides agree with TRBD1. The CDR3 length is 14 residues. Germline V lookup: CDR1 MNHEY, CDR2 SVGAGI. V was pared by 6 bases and J by 6 bases, with 8 bases of the junction left unmatched. The CDR3 nucleotides read TGTGCCAGCAGAGCTGACAGGGTGCAAAACACCATATATTTT. It yields the protein CASRADRVQNTIYF.

V and J are TRBV28 and TRBJ2-3; D is uncertain. CDR3 length: 15 amino acids. Per germline, CDR1 MDHEN and CDR2 SYDVKM. V lost 5 bases to trimming and J lost 1 base, with 13 bases between them. The CDR3 protein is CASSLPASGTDTQYF. The CDR3 nucleotides read TGTGCCAGCAGTCTCCCAGCGTCTGGCACAGATACGCAGTATTTT.

Details on this clone: Other DNA sequences of this sample code for an identical CDR3. This chain uses TRBV30 with TRBJ1-1; no clear D. V shed 0 bases and J shed 0 bases, with 5 bases lying between them. This CDR3 region has 13 residues. The germline V gene encodes CDR1 GTSNPN and CDR2 SVGIG (reference sequence). The CDR3 sequence: CAWSVGVNTEAFF. In DNA, the CDR3 is TGTGCCTGGAGTGTAGGAGTGAACACTGAAGCTTTCTTT.

The sample holds one count of this clone. The chain joins TRBV5-1 to TRBJ2-2, with 8 bases lining up with TRBD1. J gave up 11 bases and V 4 bases, and 13 bases lay outside the gene matches. The CDR3 runs to 15 residues. Germline assignment: CDR1 SGHRS and CDR2 YFSETQ. CDR3 DNA: TGCGCCAGCAGCCCGGGGACAGGACCATTGATTGAGCTGTTTTTT. Its translation: CASSPGTGPLIELFF.

The V and J genes are TRBV7-2 and TRBJ2-3; possible D gene TRBD2, 5 bases. V was pared by 1 base and J by 4 bases, with 9 bases between. This CDR3 region has 14 residues. The germline CDR1 and CDR2 sequences are SGHTA and FQGNSA. DNA of the CDR3: TGTGCCAGCAGCTTAGGTCGGACTGCAGATACGCAGTATTTT. It is translated as CASSLGRTADTQYF. Drawing the rest from reference TRBV7-2 and TRBJ2-3, the complete variable domain is GAGVSQSPSNKVTEKGKDVELRCDPISGHTALYWYRQSLGQGLEFLIYFQGNSAPDKSGLPSDRFSAERTGGSVSTLTIQRTQQEDSAVYLCASSLGRTADTQYFGPGTRLTVL.

The chain combines TRBV5-8 with TRBJ2-1; 9 positions agree with TRBD1. V trimming: 0 bases; J trimming: 8 bases; junction bases outside the gene matches: 9. CDR1 is SGHTS and CDR2 is YDEGEE in the germline V gene. CDR3 length equals 16 residues. CDR3 region: CASSLDGTGKRDEQFF. DNA of the CDR3: TGTGCCAGCAGCTTGGACGGGACAGGGAAAAGGGATGAGCAGTTCTTC.

The chain carries TRBV4-1 and TRBJ2-5, with D hard to call. The V gene's germline CDR1 is MGHRA and CDR2 YSYEKL. The length of the CDR3 is 14 residues. Trimming took 0 bases from V and 5 from J, leaving 10 bases between them. CDR3 in amino acids: CASSQDPRRETQYF. The CDR3 DNA is TGCGCCAGCAGCCAAGATCCCCGTCGGGAGACCCAGTACTTC.

The rearrangement uses TRBV11-2 and TRBJ2-1, with 11 bases that match TRBD2. Germline-derived CDR1 and CDR2 are SGHAT and FQNNGV. CDR3 size: 16 residues. V shed 2 bases, J shed 10 bases, and the junction held 10 bases outside the gene matches. The CDR3 coding sequence is TGTGCCAGCAGCTTATTCCGGACTAGCGGGTCGGACGAGCAGTTCTTC. Translated, it gives CASSLFRTSGSDEQFF. Looking up the rest from reference TRBV11-2 and TRBJ2-1 gives the full variable domain: EAGVAQSPRYKIIEKRQSVAFWCNPISGHATLYWYQQILGQGPKLLIQFQNNGVVDDSQLPKDRFSAERLKGVDSTLKIQPAKLEDSAVYLCASSLFRTSGSDEQFFGPGTRLTVL.

The chain carries TRBV12-3 or TRBV12-4 and TRBJ2-3; D gene uncertain. The CDR3 is made up of 13 amino acids. Between the trimmed V and J ends, which lost 4 bases and 3 bases, there was a span of 8 bases. CDR3 residues: CASSSRRTDTQYF. As DNA, the CDR3 is TGTGCCAGCAGTTCACGGCGGACAGATACGCAGTATTTT.

The chain has TRBV18 and TRBJ2-7; 9 bases map to TRBD1. Germline CDR1 KGHSH, CDR2 LQKENI. The V and J ends lost 2 bases and 7 bases, in that order; junction bases with no gene match: 12. The CDR3 is 16 residues long. The CDR3 nucleotides are TGTGCCAGCTCACCAAATAGGCGGGACAGGGACGGAGAGCAGTACTTC. Amino acids: CASSPNRRDRDGEQYF.

V is TRBV21-1 and J is TRBJ2-5; the table's D call, TRBD1, has no DNA check behind it. TRBV21-1 is described as a pseudogene. This CDR3 spans 15 amino acids. The CDR3 coding sequence is TGTGCCAGCAGCAAACCGGGCAGGGGAAGAGAGACCCAGTACTTC. Translated: CASSKPGRGRETQYF.